This T cell receptor beta chain was obtained from a study of cytomegalovirus exposure and HLA in healthy donors. Findings and caveats of the study: Clonal expansion was found to be greater in HLA-associated TCR beta chains than in equally common others in a later analysis.

In the case of this clone: The target antigen is unknown.

Amplification used 60 Vbeta primers and 13 Jbeta primers. Some clones are missing from TCRdb's copy, which holds only in-frame ones; the method was immunoSEQ multiplex PCR. The sample shows roughly 300,000 clones, just over 85% of them seen only once. The sequence was collected from a man aged 40-50 years in good health and CMV-seropositive. Sequenced sample: PBMCs.

DNA of the CDR3: TGCGCCAGCAGCCCTTTGACTAGCGGGAGCTCGGGTGAGCAGTTCTTC. Residues: CASSPLTSGSSGEQFF. The V call is TRBV5-1, the J call TRBJ2-1, with TRBD2 identical over 12 bases. V lost 4 bases, J lost 9 bases, and 11 bases stayed unmatched. Germline CDR1 is SGHRS and CDR2 is YFSETQ. The CDR3 runs 16 residues.